This TCR beta chain appears in the sequencing data of a study of T cell responses to AZD1222 COVID-19 vaccine. Findings and limits, study-wide: White British donors predominated, females outnumbered males, and clonal diversity was possibly underestimated.

The germline CDR1 and CDR2 sequences are MNHEY and SVGAGI. CDR3 size: 13 residues. Deletions cut 0 bases from V and 1 base from J, with 3 bases between. This clone was seen more than once but under ten times. Its antigen is currently unknown. Additional DNA sequences in this sample encode the identical CDR3. Clones were sequenced by immunoSEQ multiplex PCR, and TCRdb holds only the in-frame ones, with some missing. This sample has roughly 100,000 clones, with around 80% found just once. The chain joins TRBV6-5 to TRBJ1-1; D remains unclear. Sample: peripheral blood, taken on day 0 of AZD1222 vaccination. This clonotype was obtained from an adult in good health. DNA for the CDR3: TGTGCCAGCAGTTACTCGAGGAACACTGAAGCTTTCTTT. This codes for CASSYSRNTEAFF.